This T cell receptor (beta chain) comes out of a study of blood T cell repertoires in COVID-19. CDR3 length equals 16 residues. V was pared by 0 bases and J by 2 bases, with 16 bases between. Germline CDR1 and CDR2: GTSNPN and SVGIG (reference sequence). Here immunoSEQ multiplex PCR was the method, and the copy in TCRdb shows in-frame clones only, minus some. The repertoire includes over 300,000 clones, 87% of them detected once, and under 6.5% sits in the top ten. Membership in each cohort depended on participant-reported clinical history. This TCR came from a woman under 40 who had recovered from COVID-19. V usage is TRBV30 and J usage is TRBJ1-2; D gene ambiguous. The sequencing sample was made of PBMCs or T cells enriched from blood (not recorded which). The CDR3 reads CAWSVFWAIPNYGYTF. CDR3 nucleotide sequence: TGTGCCTGGAGTGTATTTTGGGCAATCCCCAACTATGGCTACACCTTC.